These 27 T cell receptor beta chains were all obtained from the same sample, sequenced in a study of post-analysis software for immune sequencing data (dated by TCRdb to between 2014 and 2017). What the research found in general, with its limitations: Four to six TRBV segments, including TRBV5-6, TRBV5-1 and TRBV20-1, were significantly more frequent in patients than controls.

Antigens of these TCRs are unknown. Receptor libraries were prepared by PCR. The sequencer was an Illumina HiSeq 2500. To reduce PCR and sequencing biases, unique molecular identifiers were built into the TCR beta cDNA libraries. TCRdb reprocessing: public reads trimmed at Q25 with fastp, clones called with MiXCR, in-frame beta chains kept. Duplicate CDR3 protein sequences are folded into a single record with the most common DNA and genes. The sample table holds more than 450,000 distinct CDR3 sequences, of which roughly 45% were seen once. Together, the top ten hold 1.5% to 2% of the sample. Sequenced: blood. These TCRs come from a girl aged 5 to 17 with multiple sclerosis.

This clonotype was picked up a small number of times. This chain's CDR3 is CAISDRDRDPVETQYF. Written as DNA, the CDR3 is TGTGCCATCAGTGATCGAGACCGGGACCCGGTGGAGACCCAGTACTTC. The chain recombines TRBV10-3 with TRBJ2-5; either TRBD1 or TRBD2 may fit D (5 bases each). From germline, CDR1 is ENHRY and CDR2 SYGVKD. The CDR3 extends over 16 amino acids. V was trimmed by 3 bases and J by 5 bases, leaving 19 bases between them.

This chain uses TRBV5-5 with TRBJ2-7, with 10 bases fitting TRBD2. Matching the DNA end better, TRBJ2-5 makes the J call doubtful. The CDR3 runs to 17 residues. Germline V CDR1 and CDR2: SGHKS, YYEKEE (reference sequence). The CDR3 DNA is TGTGCCAGCAGCTTGGCCGGAATTAGCGGGGGGAGAGAGACCCAGTACTTC. Translating it yields CASSLAGISGGRETQYF.

The gene calls are TRBV4-2 and TRBJ1-2, with D possibly TRBD1 on 5 matching bases. Trimming removed 7 bases from V and 0 bases from J, with 12 bases in between. The germline gives CDR1 LGHNA, CDR2 YNFKEQ. The CDR3 length is 14 residues. The DNA for the CDR3 is TGTGCCAGCATGGGAGGGGTAGCTAACTATGGCTACACCTTC. As protein: CASMGGVANYGYTF.

The CDR3, as DNA: TGCGCCAGCAGCTTGGCCCCCAGGGAATCTGGGGCCAACGTCCTGACTTTC. It encodes CASSLAPRESGANVLTF. The chain links TRBV5-1 to TRBJ2-6; D may be TRBD1 (5 bases). Trimming stripped 0 bases from V and 1 base from J, with 11 bases between. Germline CDR1 SGHRS, CDR2 YFSETQ. The CDR3 is 17 amino acids.

This clonotype was found many times. The rearrangement uses TRBV12-3 or TRBV12-4 and TRBJ1-2, with D perhaps TRBD1 (5 bases). This CDR3 is 13 amino acids long. V was shortened by 8 bases and J by 4 bases, with 14 bases between the two germline ends. The CDR3 is CASGRQGGYGYTF. CDR3 sequence (DNA): TGTGCCAGCGGCCGGCAGGGAGGCTATGGCTACACCTTC.

The chain links TRBV20-1 to TRBJ2-5, with D tentatively TRBD1 or TRBD2 (7 bases each). Near its end, the DNA agrees better with TRBJ2-7, so the J call may be wrong. Germline V gives CDR1 DFQATT, CDR2 SNEGSKA (reference sequence). The CDR3 is 14 residues long. CDR3 sequence (DNA): TGCAGTGCTAGAGGGTCAGGGGGGAGGGACGAGCAGTACTTC. The encoded protein is CSARGSGGRDEQYF.

V and J are TRBV12-3 or TRBV12-4 and TRBJ2-1; D ambiguous. V was clipped by 7 bases and J by 4 bases, with 8 bases between them. The CDR3 is 12 amino acids. The CDR3 sequence: CASTSGYNEQFF. The CDR3, as DNA: TGTGCCAGCACCTCTGGTTACAATGAGCAGTTCTTC.

This rearrangement joins TRBV7-2 to TRBJ2-2, with TRBD2 identical over 8 bases. Per the germline V gene, CDR1 is SGHTA and CDR2 is FQGNSA. The V gene end was trimmed by 1 base and the J gene end by 3 bases; junction bases not matched to a gene: 7. The CDR3 is made up of 17 amino acids. The CDR3 is CASSLGGAGDHTGELFF. In nucleotides, the CDR3 is TGTGCCAGCAGCTTAGGAGGAGCGGGGGACCACACCGGGGAGCTGTTTTTT.

The J gene is TRBJ1-2, the V gene TRBV20-1, with 10 bases that match TRBD1. The CDR3 has 17 residues. CDR1 and CDR2 (germline): DFQATT, SNEGSKA (reference sequence). Trimming took 3 bases from V and 2 from J; bases not matched to a gene: 12. The CDR3 is CSASVYSGTGANYGYTF. In DNA form, the CDR3 reads TGCAGTGCTAGTGTTTATTCCGGGACAGGGGCCAACTATGGCTACACCTTC.

V and J are TRBV13 and TRBJ2-1; 14 bases align to TRBD2. The CDR3 covers 16 residues. Germline-derived CDR1 and CDR2 are PRHDT and FYEKMQ (reference sequence). V dropped 5 bases and J dropped 10; count of bases not matched to a gene: 10. The CDR3 loop is CASSRTGTSGRGEQFF. CDR3 DNA sequence: TGTGCCAGCAGCCGGACCGGGACTAGCGGGAGAGGCGAGCAGTTCTTC.

V is TRBV11-3 and J is TRBJ1-1, with 9 bases matching TRBD1. The germline V gene has CDR1 SGHNT and CDR2 YENEEA. This CDR3 has 17 residues. Trimming took 5 bases from V and 1 from J; bases not matched to a gene: 11. CDR3 nucleotides: TGTGCCAGCAGCCGGACAGGGGATGCGCGGCGGAACACTGAAGCTTTCTTT. It encodes CASSRTGDARRNTEAFF.

Note on this clonotype: Sequence at one end of the junction differs from germline and may be a read error. The chain is built from TRBV9 and TRBJ2-7; tentatively, D is TRBD2 (6 bases). Germline values: CDR1 SGDLS, CDR2 YYNGEE. The CDR3 is 14 amino acids. Written as DNA, the CDR3 is TGTGCCTGCAGCGTAGAGGGATGGGGGGACGAGCAGTACTTC. Translation gives CACSVEGWGDEQYF.

This clonotype was detected a few times. The chain joins TRBV11-2 to TRBJ1-2; D perhaps matches TRBD1 (5 bases). This CDR3 has 15 amino acids. Germline CDR1 reads SGHAT; CDR2 reads FQNNGV. V lost 5 bases and J 2 bases, leaving 15 bases between the germline ends. The CDR3 nucleotides are TGTGCCAGCAGCGCCCTCCGGGGCTGGAACTATGGCTACACCTTC. Its translation is CASSALRGWNYGYTF.

This clonotype was recorded many times. The chain employs TRBV27 and TRBJ2-1; tentatively, D is TRBD2 (6 bases). The CDR3 length is 13 residues. CDR1 and CDR2 from the germline V gene are MNHEY and SMNVEV (reference sequence). The V end lost 7 bases, the J end lost 8 bases, and 15 bases lay between the germline ends. The CDR3 nucleotides are TGTGCCAGCACCGGGACTTCAAAAGATGAGCAGTTCTTC. It specifies CASTGTSKDEQFF.

The chain recombines TRBV20-1 with TRBJ1-4; D gene uncertain. Trimming left V 6 bases short and J 5 bases short, with 13 bases between. The CDR3 is made up of 13 amino acids. Germline V CDR1 and CDR2: DFQATT, SNEGSKA (reference sequence). The CDR3 loop reads CSAPWHTNEKLFF. The CDR3 DNA reads TGCAGTGCCCCGTGGCATACAAATGAAAAACTGTTTTTT.

The CDR3 spells CASRATTQYF. CDR3 DNA sequence: TGTGCCAGCAGAGCTACTACCCAGTACTTC. The chain links TRBV6-1 to TRBJ2-5; D is uncertain. This CDR3 is built from 10 residues. CDR1 and CDR2 from the germline V gene are MNHNS and SASEGT. V was cut by 6 bases and J by 8 bases, with 7 bases left in between.

This clonotype was detected once. The gene calls are TRBV20-1 and TRBJ2-7, with TRBD2 identical over 15 bases. Germline values: CDR1 DFQATT, CDR2 SNEGSKA (reference sequence). The CDR3 spans 14 residues. J lost 4 bases, V lost 5 bases, and 3 bases had no gene match. Here the CDR3 DNA reads TGCAGTGCTGGAGGGACTAGCGGGGGGTACGAGCAGTACTTC. Protein sequence: CSAGGTSGGYEQYF.

This clonotype was detected only a few times. The chain employs TRBV12-3 or TRBV12-4 and TRBJ2-4, with unresolved D. The J call may be wrong; the DNA end is better matched by TRBJ2-7. This CDR3 comprises 14 residues. CDR3 in amino acids: CASSLGSQAFEQYF. The CDR3 nucleotides read TGTGCCAGCAGTTTAGGGTCCCAGGCATTCGAGCAGTACTTC.

This chain connects TRBV12-3 or TRBV12-4 to TRBJ1-5; no firm D call. This CDR3 region has 15 residues. The V end lost 1 base, the J end lost 0 bases, and 7 bases lay between the germline ends. The CDR3 sequence: CASSLEGDSNQPQHF. The CDR3 bases are TGTGCCAGCAGTTTAGAGGGAGATAGCAATCAGCCCCAGCATTTT.

This clonotype was detected only a few times. The chain uses TRBV15 and TRBJ2-7; no clear D gene. Germline CDR1 LNHNV, CDR2 YYDKDF (reference sequence). This CDR3 has 12 amino acids. V dropped 2 bases and J dropped 5 bases, with 7 bases sitting between them. CDR3 protein: CATSRHFDEQYF. As DNA, the CDR3 is TGTGCCACCAGCAGACATTTTGACGAGCAGTACTTC.

This clonotype was observed a handful of times. The chain recombines TRBV5-8 with TRBJ2-1; a weak D match, TRBD2 (6 bases). Trimming took off 7 bases at V and 0 bases at J, with 17 bases between the two ends. Per germline, CDR1 SGHTS and CDR2 YDEGEE. The length of the CDR3 is 16 residues. CDR3 DNA: TGTGCCAGCCAACAGAGGGCGGGGAGCTCCTACAATGAGCAGTTCTTC. Its protein product is CASQQRAGSSYNEQFF.

The J gene is TRBJ1-2, the V gene TRBV5-8; D unresolved. The length of the CDR3 is 12 residues. With 4 bases removed from V and 8 bases from J, the gap between germline ends came to 12 bases. CDR1 and CDR2 (germline): SGHTS, YDEGEE. CDR3 region: CASSRSVGGYTF. CDR3 sequence (DNA): TGTGCCAGCAGCCGGTCCGTTGGAGGCTACACCTTC.

The J gene is TRBJ2-5, the V gene TRBV7-9, with D possibly TRBD1 on 5 matching bases. The germline V and J ends were trimmed by 5 bases and 1 base, with 17 bases remaining between them. The CDR3 runs to 16 residues. Germline V gene sequence: CDR1 SEHNR, CDR2 FQNEAQ (reference sequence). CDR3 in amino acids: CASSPKGSRLQETQYF. As DNA, the CDR3 is TGTGCCAGCAGCCCGAAGGGGTCCCGGCTCCAAGAGACCCAGTACTTC.

The J gene is TRBJ2-7, the V gene TRBV7-8; D is possibly TRBD2 (5 bases). This CDR3 contains 17 residues. Per germline, CDR1 SGHVS and CDR2 FQNEAQ. V was pared by 1 base and J by 3 bases, with 19 bases between. The chain's CDR3 is CASSLVSAGVADYEQYF. CDR3 nucleotides: TGTGCCAGCAGCTTAGTATCAGCCGGGGTAGCTGACTACGAGCAGTACTTC.

The chain joins TRBV4-1 to TRBJ2-3; weak D call: TRBD1 (6 bases). Germline CDR1 and CDR2: MGHRA and YSYEKL. The CDR3 runs 15 residues. The ends were cut back, 4 bases at V and 4 bases at J, with 15 bases in the middle. CDR3 DNA sequence: TGCGCCAGCAGCCCCCAACAGGGTAGCCCAGATACGCAGTATTTT. Encoded protein: CASSPQQGSPDTQYF.

This clonotype showed up just a few times. The V gene is TRBV12-3 or TRBV12-4, the J gene TRBJ2-1, with TRBD1 matching 9 bases. The length of the CDR3 is 16 residues. Trimming took 7 bases from V and 7 from J; bases not matched to a gene: 14. CDR3 sequence (DNA): TGTGCCAGCACGTTCTATCCGACAGGGGGTAGGAATGAGCAGTTCTTC. Protein sequence: CASTFYPTGGRNEQFF.

The chain has TRBV27 and TRBJ1-2; D uncertain. Trimming took off 9 bases at V and 4 bases at J, with 21 bases between the two ends. The CDR3 sequence is 15 residues long. In germline, CDR1 is MNHEY, CDR2 SMNVEV (reference sequence). CDR3 bases: TGTGCCAGTTCCGTACCTCGGGTCAGCTTCTATGGCTACACCTTC. It codes for CASSVPRVSFYGYTF.